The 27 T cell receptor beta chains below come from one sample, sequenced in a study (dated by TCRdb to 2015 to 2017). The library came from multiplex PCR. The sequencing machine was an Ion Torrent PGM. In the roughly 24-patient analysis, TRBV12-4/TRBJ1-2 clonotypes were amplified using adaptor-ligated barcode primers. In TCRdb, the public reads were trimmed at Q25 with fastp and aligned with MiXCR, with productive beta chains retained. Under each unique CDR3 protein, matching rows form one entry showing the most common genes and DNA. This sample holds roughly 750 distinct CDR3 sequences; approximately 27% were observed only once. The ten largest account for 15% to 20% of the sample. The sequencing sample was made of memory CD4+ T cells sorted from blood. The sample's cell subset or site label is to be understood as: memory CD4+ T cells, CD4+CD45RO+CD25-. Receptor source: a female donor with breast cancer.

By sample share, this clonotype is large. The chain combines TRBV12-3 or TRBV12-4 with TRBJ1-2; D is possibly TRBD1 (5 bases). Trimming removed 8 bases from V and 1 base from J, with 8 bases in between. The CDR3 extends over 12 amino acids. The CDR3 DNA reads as TGTGCCAGCTCCAGGGATAACTATGGCTACACCTTC. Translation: CASSRDNYGYTF.

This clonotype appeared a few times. This chain's CDR3 is CASSFRDYGYTF. DNA for the CDR3: TGTGCCAGCAGTTTCAGGGACTATGGCTACACCTTC. V is TRBV12-3 or TRBV12-4 and J is TRBJ1-2, with TRBD1 as a possible D gene (5 bases). The CDR3 length is 12 residues. The V end was cut by 3 bases, the J end by 3 bases, with 5 bases between.

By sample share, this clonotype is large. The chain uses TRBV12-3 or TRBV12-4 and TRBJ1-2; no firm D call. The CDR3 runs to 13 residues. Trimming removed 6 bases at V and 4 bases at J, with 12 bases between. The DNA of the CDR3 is TGTGCCAGCAGACAGACGGTAGCCTATGGCTACACCTTC. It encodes CASRQTVAYGYTF.

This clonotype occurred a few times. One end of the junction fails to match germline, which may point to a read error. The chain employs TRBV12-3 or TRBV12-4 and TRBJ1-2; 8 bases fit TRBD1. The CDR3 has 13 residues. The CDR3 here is CASSGRTGLATPF. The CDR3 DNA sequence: TGTGCCAGCAGTGGAAGGACAGGGCTGGCTACACCGTTC.

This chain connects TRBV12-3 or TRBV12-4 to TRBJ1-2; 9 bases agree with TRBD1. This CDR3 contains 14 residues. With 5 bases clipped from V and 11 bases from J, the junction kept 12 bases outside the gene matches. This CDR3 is CASSPGQGTMAYTF. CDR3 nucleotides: TGTGCCAGCAGTCCGGGACAGGGAACTATGGCGTACACCTTC.

CDR3 DNA: TGTGCCAGCAGCAGGACAGGCGACTATGGCTACACCTTC. This sequence encodes CASSRTGDYGYTF. This chain connects TRBV12-3 or TRBV12-4 to TRBJ1-2; 7 nucleotides agree with TRBD1. Trimming removed 6 bases from V and 3 bases from J; junction bases left unmatched: 4. CDR3 length: 13 residues.

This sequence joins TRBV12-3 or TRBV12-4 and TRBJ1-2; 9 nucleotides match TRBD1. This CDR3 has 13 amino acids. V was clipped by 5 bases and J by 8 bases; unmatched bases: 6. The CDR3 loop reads CASSRDRAGGYTF. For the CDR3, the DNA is TGTGCCAGCAGTCGGGACAGGGCGGGAGGCTACACCTTC.

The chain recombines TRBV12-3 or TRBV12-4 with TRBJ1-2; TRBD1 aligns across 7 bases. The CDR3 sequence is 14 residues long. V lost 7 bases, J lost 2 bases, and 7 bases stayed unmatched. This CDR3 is CASTYGTENYGYTF. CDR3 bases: TGTGCCAGCACTTACGGGACAGAGAACTATGGCTACACCTTC.

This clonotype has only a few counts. The CDR3 coding sequence is TGTGCCAGCAGCCCAGGACAGGGAACCTATGGCTACACCTTC. Its translation: CASSPGQGTYGYTF. The chain is built from TRBV12-3 or TRBV12-4 and TRBJ1-2, with TRBD1 identical over 8 bases. The J segment lost 4 bases and the V segment lost 6 bases, leaving 7 bases of the junction unmatched. The CDR3 loop spans 14 amino acids.

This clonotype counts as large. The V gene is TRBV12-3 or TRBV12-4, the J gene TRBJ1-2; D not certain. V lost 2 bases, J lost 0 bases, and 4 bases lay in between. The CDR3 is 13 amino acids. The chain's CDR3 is CASSLSANYGYTF. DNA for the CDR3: TGTGCCAGCAGTTTATCGGCTAACTATGGCTACACCTTC.

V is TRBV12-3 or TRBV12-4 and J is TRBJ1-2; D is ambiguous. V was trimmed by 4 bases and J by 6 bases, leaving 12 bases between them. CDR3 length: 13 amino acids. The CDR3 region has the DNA TGTGCCAGCAGTTCGACCGCACGGAATGGCTACACCTTC. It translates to CASSSTARNGYTF.

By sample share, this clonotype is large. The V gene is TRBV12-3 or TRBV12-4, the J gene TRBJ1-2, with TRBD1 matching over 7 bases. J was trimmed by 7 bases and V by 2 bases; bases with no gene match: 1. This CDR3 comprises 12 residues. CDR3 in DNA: TGTGCCAGCAGTTTAACAGGGGCTGGCTACACCTTC. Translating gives CASSLTGAGYTF.

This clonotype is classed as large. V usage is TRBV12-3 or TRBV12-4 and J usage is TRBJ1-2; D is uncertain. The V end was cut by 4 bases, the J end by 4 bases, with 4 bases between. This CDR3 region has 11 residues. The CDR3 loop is CASSSLYGYTF. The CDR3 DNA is TGTGCCAGCAGTTCCCTCTATGGCTACACCTTC.

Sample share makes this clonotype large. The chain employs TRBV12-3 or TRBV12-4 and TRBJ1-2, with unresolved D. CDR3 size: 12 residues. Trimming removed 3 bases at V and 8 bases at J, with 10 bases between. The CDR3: CASSFGETGYTF. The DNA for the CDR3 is TGTGCCAGCAGTTTTGGCGAGACCGGCTACACCTTC.

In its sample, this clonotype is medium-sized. CDR3 coding DNA: TGTGCCAGCAGTTTAGAAAGGACAGGTTACCGCTACACCTTC. Translated: CASSLERTGYRYTF. The V and J genes are TRBV12-3 or TRBV12-4 and TRBJ1-2; TRBD1 matches at 7 bases. This CDR3 is 14 amino acids long. V dropped 1 base and J dropped 9; count of bases not matched to a gene: 8.

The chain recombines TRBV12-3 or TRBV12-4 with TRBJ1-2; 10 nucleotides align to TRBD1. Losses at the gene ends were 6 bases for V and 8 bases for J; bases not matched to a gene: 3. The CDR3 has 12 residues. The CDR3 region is CASRGTGDGYTF. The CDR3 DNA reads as TGTGCCAGCAGAGGGACAGGGGACGGCTACACCTTC.

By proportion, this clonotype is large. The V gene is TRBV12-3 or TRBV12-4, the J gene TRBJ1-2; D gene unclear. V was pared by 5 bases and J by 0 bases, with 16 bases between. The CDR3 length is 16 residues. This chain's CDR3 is CASSPSQRVPNYGYTF. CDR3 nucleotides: TGTGCCAGCAGTCCCTCGCAACGGGTGCCTAACTATGGCTACACCTTC.

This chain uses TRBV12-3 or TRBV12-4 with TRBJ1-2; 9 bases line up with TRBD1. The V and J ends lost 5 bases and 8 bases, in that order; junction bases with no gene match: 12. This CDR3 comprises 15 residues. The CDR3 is CASSLPGTGNSGYTF. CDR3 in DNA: TGTGCCAGCAGTCTCCCCGGGACAGGGAACAGCGGCTACACCTTC.

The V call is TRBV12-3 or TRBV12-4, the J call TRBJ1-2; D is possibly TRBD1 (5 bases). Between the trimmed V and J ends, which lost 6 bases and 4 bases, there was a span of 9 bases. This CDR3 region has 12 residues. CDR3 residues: CASSYDSYGYTF. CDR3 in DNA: TGTGCCAGCAGCTATGACAGCTATGGCTACACCTTC.

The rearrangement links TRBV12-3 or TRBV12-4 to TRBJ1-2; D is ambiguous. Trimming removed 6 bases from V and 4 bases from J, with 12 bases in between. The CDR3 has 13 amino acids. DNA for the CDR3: TGTGCCAGCAGCCCCGCCCGTTCCTATGGCTACACCTTC. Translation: CASSPARSYGYTF.

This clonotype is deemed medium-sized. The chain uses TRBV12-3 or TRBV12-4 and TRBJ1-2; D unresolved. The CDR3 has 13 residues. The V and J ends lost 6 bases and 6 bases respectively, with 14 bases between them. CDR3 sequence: CASSLDRGDGYTF. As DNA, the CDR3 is TGTGCCAGCAGCCTGGACCGCGGGGATGGCTACACCTTC.

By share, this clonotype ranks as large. The CDR3 protein is CASSLGLYGYTF. The DNA for the CDR3 is TGTGCCAGCAGTTTGGGACTTTATGGCTACACCTTC. The V and J genes are TRBV12-3 or TRBV12-4 and TRBJ1-2, with a weak D call TRBD1 (5 bases). Trimming stripped 3 bases from V and 5 bases from J, with 7 bases between. This CDR3 region has 12 residues.

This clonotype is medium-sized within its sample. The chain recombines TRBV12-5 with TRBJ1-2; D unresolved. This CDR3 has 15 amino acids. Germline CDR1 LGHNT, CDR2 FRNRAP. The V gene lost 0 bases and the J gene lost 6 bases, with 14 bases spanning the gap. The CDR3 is CASGLVKAASDGYTF. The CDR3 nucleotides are TGTGCTAGTGGTTTGGTAAAGGCAGCTTCGGATGGCTACACCTTC.

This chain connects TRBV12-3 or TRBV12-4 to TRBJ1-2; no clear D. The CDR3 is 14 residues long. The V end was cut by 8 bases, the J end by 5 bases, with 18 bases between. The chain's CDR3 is CASRAVAGRYGYTF. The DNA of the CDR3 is TGTGCCAGCCGAGCGGTGGCAGGACGGTATGGCTACACCTTC.

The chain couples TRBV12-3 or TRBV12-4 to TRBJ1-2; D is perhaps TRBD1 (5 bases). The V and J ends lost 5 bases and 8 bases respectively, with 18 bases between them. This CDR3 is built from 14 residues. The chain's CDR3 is CASSLGDAGRGYTF. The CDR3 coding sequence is TGTGCCAGCAGTCTCGGGGACGCTGGTAGGGGCTACACCTTC.

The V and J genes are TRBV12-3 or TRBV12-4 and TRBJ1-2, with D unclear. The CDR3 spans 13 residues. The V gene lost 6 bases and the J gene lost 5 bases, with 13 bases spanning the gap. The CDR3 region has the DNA TGTGCCAGCAGCTCGCAAGCAGCGTATGGCTACACCTTC. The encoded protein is CASSSQAAYGYTF.

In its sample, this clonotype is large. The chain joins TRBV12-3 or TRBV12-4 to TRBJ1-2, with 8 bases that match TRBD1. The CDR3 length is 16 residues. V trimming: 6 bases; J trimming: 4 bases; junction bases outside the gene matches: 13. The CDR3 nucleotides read TGTGCCAGCAGCCAAAGGACAGGGCTGACACCCTATGGCTACACCTTC. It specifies CASSQRTGLTPYGYTF.